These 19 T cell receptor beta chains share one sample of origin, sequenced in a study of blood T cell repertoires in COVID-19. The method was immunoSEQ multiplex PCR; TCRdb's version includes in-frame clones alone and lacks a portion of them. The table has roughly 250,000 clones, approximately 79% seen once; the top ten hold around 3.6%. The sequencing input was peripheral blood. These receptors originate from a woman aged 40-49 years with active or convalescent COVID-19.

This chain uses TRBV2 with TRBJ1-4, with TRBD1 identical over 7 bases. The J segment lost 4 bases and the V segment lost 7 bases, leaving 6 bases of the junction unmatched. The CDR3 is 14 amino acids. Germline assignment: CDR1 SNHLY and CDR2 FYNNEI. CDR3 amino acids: CASTRQGLNEKLFF. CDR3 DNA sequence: TGTGCCAGCACCAGACAGGGTCTTAATGAAAAACTGTTTTTT.

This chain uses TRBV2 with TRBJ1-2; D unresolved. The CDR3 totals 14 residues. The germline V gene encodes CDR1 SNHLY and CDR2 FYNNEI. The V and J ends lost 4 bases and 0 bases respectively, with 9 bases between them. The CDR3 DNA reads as TGTGCCAGCAGTGTGCAACAGTCTAACTATGGCTACACCTTC. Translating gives CASSVQQSNYGYTF.

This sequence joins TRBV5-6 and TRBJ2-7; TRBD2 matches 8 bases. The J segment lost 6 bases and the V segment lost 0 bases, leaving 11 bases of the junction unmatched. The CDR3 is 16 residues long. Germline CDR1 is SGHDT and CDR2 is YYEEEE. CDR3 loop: CASSLDRWTGGLEQYF. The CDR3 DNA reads TGTGCCAGCAGCTTGGACCGGTGGACGGGAGGGCTCGAGCAGTACTTC. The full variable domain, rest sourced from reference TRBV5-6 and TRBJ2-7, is DAGVTQSPTHLIKTRGQQVTLRCSPKSGHDTVSWYQQALGQGPQFIFQYYEEEERQRGNFPDRFSGHQFPNYSSELNVNALLLGDSALYLCASSLDRWTGGLEQYFGPGTRLTVT.

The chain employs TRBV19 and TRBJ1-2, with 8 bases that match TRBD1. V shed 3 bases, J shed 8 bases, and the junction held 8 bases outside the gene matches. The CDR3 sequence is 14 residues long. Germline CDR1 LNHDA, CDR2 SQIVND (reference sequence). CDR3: CASSILGTGNGYTF. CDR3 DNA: TGTGCCAGTAGTATTCTTGGGACAGGAAACGGCTACACCTTC.

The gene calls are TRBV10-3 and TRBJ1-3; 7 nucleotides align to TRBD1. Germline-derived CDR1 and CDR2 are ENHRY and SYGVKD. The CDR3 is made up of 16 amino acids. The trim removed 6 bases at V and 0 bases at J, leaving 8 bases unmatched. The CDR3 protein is CAIRGGQTYSGNTIYF. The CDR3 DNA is TGTGCCATCAGGGGGGGACAGACGTACTCTGGAAACACCATATATTTT.

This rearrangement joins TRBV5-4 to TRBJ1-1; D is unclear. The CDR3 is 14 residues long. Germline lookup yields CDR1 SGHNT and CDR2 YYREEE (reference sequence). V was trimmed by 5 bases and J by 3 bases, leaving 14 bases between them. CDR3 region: CASRNGVGDTEAFF. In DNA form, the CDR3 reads TGTGCCAGCAGGAATGGGGTCGGGGACACTGAAGCTTTCTTT.

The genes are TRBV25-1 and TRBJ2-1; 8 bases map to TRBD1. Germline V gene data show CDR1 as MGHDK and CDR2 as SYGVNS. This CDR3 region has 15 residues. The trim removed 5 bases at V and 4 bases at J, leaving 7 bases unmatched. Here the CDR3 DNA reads TGTGCCAGCAGTAGACCGGGACAGGTGTACAATGAGCAGTTCTTC. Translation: CASSRPGQVYNEQFF.

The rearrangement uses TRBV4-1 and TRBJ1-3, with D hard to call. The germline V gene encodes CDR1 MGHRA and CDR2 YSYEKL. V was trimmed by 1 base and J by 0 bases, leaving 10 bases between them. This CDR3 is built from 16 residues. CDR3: CASSQGAGRSGNTIYF. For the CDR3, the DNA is TGCGCCAGCAGCCAAGGGGCAGGCCGCTCTGGAAACACCATATATTTT.

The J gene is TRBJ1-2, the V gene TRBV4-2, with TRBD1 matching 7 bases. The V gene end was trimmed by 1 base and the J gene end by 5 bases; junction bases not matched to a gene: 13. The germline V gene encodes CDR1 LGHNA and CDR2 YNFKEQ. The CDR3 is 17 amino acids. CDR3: CASSQGDSETGGYGYTF. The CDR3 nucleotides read TGTGCCAGCAGCCAAGGGGACAGTGAGACCGGAGGGTATGGCTACACCTTC.

The CDR3 is CASSQEGKVKGSYNSPLHF. The DNA for the CDR3 is TGTGCCAGCAGCCAAGAAGGGAAAGTAAAGGGGTCCTATAATTCACCCCTCCACTTT. The chain has TRBV14 and TRBJ1-6; TRBD1 is a possible D gene (5 bases). Germline CDR1 SGHDN, CDR2 FVKESK. Deletions cut 0 bases from V and 1 base from J, with 16 bases between. This CDR3 comprises 19 residues.

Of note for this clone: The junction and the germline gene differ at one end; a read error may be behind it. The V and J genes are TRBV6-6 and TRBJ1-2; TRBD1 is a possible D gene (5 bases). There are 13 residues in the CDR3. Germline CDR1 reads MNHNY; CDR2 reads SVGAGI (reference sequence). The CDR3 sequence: CASSYSSQGTLLF. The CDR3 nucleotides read TGTGCCAGCAGTTACTCGTCCCAGGGAACATTGCTCTTC.

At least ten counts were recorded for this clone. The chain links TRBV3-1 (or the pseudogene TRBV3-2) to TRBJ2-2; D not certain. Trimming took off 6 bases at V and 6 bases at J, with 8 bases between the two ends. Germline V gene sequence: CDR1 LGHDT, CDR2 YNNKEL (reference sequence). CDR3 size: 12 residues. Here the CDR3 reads CASSYSPGELFF. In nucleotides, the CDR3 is TGTGCCAGCAGTTATAGCCCCGGGGAGCTGTTTTTT.

The CDR3 nucleotides are TGCGCCAGCATCCCTCCGGGACAGGGATACAATGAGCAGTTCTTC. Its translation is CASIPPGQGYNEQFF. V is TRBV5-1 and J is TRBJ2-1; 9 nucleotides align to TRBD1. Unmatched junction bases numbered 8, after V lost 6 bases and J lost 4 bases. The CDR3 length is 15 residues. Germline CDR1 and CDR2: SGHRS and YFSETQ. The variable domain in full, completed from reference TRBV5-1 and TRBJ2-1, reads KAGVTQTPRYLIKTRGQQVTLSCSPISGHRSVSWYQQTPGQGLQFLFEYFSETQRNKGNFPGRFSGRQFSNSRSEMNVSTLELGDSALYLCASIPPGQGYNEQFFGPGTRLTVL.

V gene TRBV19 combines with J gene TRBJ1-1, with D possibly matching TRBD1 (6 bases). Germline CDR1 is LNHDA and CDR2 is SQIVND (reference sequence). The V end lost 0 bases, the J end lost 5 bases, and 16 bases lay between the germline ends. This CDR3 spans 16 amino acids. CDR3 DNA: TGTGCCAGTAGTATAGACCTAACAGGGATGGGGACTGAAGCTTTCTTT. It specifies CASSIDLTGMGTEAFF.

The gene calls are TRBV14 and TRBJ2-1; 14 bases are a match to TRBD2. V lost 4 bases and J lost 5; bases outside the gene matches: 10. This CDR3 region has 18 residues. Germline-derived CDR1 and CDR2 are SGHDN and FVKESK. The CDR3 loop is CASSPGTSGGRIDNEQFF. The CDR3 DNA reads TGTGCCAGCAGCCCGGGGACTAGCGGGGGTCGCATAGACAATGAGCAGTTCTTC.

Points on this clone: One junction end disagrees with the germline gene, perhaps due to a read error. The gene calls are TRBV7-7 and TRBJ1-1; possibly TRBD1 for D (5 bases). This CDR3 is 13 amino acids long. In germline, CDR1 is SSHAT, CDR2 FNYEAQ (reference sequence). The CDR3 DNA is TGTGCTAGCAGCTTAGACAGATACACTGAAGCTTTCTTT. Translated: CASSLDRYTEAFF.

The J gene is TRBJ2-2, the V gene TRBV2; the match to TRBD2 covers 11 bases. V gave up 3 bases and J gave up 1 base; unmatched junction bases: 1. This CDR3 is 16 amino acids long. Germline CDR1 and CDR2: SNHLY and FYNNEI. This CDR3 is CASSEGLAVNTGELFF. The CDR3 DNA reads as TGTGCCAGCAGTGAGGGACTAGCGGTGAACACCGGGGAGCTGTTTTTT.

This chain's CDR3 is CATRDSLDGYTF. As DNA, the CDR3 is TGTGCCACGAGAGACAGCCTCGATGGCTACACCTTC. The rearrangement links TRBV24-1 to TRBJ1-2; tentatively, D is TRBD1 (5 bases). CDR1 and CDR2 from the germline V gene are KGHDR and SFDVKD. Trimming stripped 10 bases from V and 6 bases from J, with 14 bases between. This CDR3 spans 12 amino acids.

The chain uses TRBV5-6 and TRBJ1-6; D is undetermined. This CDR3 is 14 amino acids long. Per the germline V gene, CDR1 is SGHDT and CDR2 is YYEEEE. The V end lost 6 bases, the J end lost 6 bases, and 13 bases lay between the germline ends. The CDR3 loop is CASNGPSGNSPLHF. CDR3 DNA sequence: TGTGCCAGCAATGGGCCTTCTGGTAATTCACCCCTCCACTTT.